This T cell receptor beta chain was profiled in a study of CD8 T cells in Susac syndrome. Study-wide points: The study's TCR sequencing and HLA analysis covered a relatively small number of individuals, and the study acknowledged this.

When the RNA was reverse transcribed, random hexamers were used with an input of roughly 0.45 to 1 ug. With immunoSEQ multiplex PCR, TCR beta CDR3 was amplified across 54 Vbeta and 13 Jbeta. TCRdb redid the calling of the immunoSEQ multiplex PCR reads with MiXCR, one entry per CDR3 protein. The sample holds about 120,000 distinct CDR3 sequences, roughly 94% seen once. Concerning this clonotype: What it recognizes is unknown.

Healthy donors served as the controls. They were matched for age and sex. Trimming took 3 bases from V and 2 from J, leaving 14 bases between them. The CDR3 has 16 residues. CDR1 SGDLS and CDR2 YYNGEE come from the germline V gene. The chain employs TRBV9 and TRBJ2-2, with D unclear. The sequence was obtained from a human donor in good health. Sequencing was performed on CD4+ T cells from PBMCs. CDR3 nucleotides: TGTGCCAGCAGCGCCGCCGGGCCCCAAAACACCGGGGAGCTGTTTTTT. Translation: CASSAAGPQNTGELFF.